One sample yielded the 31 T cell receptor beta chains listed below, sequenced in a study of response to subunit inactivated influenza vaccine. From the RT-PCR reads, TCRdb called clonotypes with MiXCR, one entry per CDR3 protein. The sample records some 640,000 distinct CDR3 sequences, over 11% being singletons. The sample in question was PBMCs from blood, obtained less than 15 days before vaccination. The receptors originated from a man between 50 and 59 years old who received an inactivated influenza vaccine.

This clonotype has just a few counts. The V call is TRBV20-1, the J call TRBJ2-4, with 7 bases matching TRBD2. Germline CDR1 DFQATT, CDR2 SNEGSKA (reference sequence). The J segment lost 3 bases and the V segment lost 5 bases, leaving 13 bases of the junction unmatched. The length of the CDR3 is 16 residues. The CDR3 sequence: CSAPQGAGVDKNIQYF. In nucleotides, the CDR3 is TGCAGTGCTCCTCAAGGGGCGGGGGTAGACAAAAACATTCAGTACTTC.

CDR3 in amino acids: CSVGNTGKETQYF. CDR3 nucleotides: TGCAGCGTTGGGAACACAGGGAAGGAGACCCAGTACTTC. The V and J genes are TRBV29-1 and TRBJ2-5; TRBD1 might be the D (6 bases). Germline V gene lookup returns CDR1 SQVTM and CDR2 ANQGSEA. V gave up 4 bases and J gave up 5 bases, with 14 bases separating them. There are 13 residues in the CDR3.

This clonotype was detected only a few times. The chain carries TRBV6-5 and TRBJ2-2; D remains ambiguous. V was cut by 2 bases and J by 3 bases, with 7 bases left in between. This CDR3 spans 14 amino acids. Germline V lookup: CDR1 MNHEY, CDR2 SVGAGI. In DNA, the CDR3 is TGTGCCAGCAGTTACGACCGGGACACCGGGGAGCTGTTTTTT. Translation gives CASSYDRDTGELFF.

This chain joins TRBV4-3 and TRBJ2-2; maybe TRBD1 (5 bases). V gave up 1 base and J gave up 2 bases, with 8 bases separating them. CDR1 and CDR2 from the germline V gene are LGHNA and YSLEER. This CDR3 has 15 residues. In DNA form, the CDR3 reads TGCGCCAGCAGCCAAGCCGACAGTAACACCGGGGAGCTGTTTTTT. This codes for CASSQADSNTGELFF.

This clonotype has a handful of counts. The chain is built from TRBV6-1 and TRBJ2-1; 10 bases map to TRBD2. CDR1 MNHNS and CDR2 SASEGT come from the germline V gene. This CDR3 is 15 amino acids long. The junction had 5 bases not matched to a gene; V was cut back by 8 bases and J by 1 base. The CDR3, as DNA: TGTGCCAGCGGTCCTAGCGGGAGATCCTACAATGAGCAGTTCTTC. Its translation is CASGPSGRSYNEQFF.

This clonotype was seen at least ten times. This chain uses TRBV28 with TRBJ1-1, with 12 bases that match TRBD1. CDR3 length: 17 residues. The J segment lost 2 bases and the V segment lost 3 bases, leaving 7 bases of the junction unmatched. Germline V gene sequence: CDR1 MDHEN, CDR2 SYDVKM. The chain's CDR3 is CASSFVGQGAPNTEAFF. The CDR3 bases are TGTGCCAGCAGTTTTGTGGGACAGGGGGCGCCTAACACTGAAGCTTTCTTT.

This clonotype was seen many times. The chain combines TRBV5-1 with TRBJ2-7; tentative D call: TRBD2 (5 bases). The CDR3 is 13 residues long. Deletions cut 3 bases from V and 2 bases from J, with 9 bases between. The V gene's germline CDR1 is SGHRS and CDR2 YFSETQ. The CDR3 region has the DNA TGCGCCAGCAGCTCCGAGGGTGCCTACGAGCAGTACTTC. Encoded protein: CASSSEGAYEQYF.

This clonotype has only a few counts. This chain joins TRBV7-9 and TRBJ2-3; D is unresolved. The germline gives CDR1 SEHNR, CDR2 FQNEAQ (reference sequence). With 4 bases removed from V and 3 bases from J, the gap between germline ends came to 11 bases. The CDR3 is 14 amino acids. CDR3 bases: TGTGCCAGCAGCTCCCTCGTCTTGACAGATACGCAGTATTTT. It encodes CASSSLVLTDTQYF.

CDR3 sequence reads: CASSRQDRGRILDWETQYF. The CDR3 coding sequence is TGCGCCAGCAGCCGCCAGGACAGGGGGCGAATACTCGACTGGGAGACCCAGTACTTC. This chain connects TRBV5-1 to TRBJ2-5; 11 bases agree with TRBD1. The V and J ends lost 4 bases and 5 bases, in that order; junction bases with no gene match: 19. The CDR3 is 19 amino acids. The germline V gene encodes CDR1 SGHRS and CDR2 YFSETQ.

The chain is built from TRBV7-9 and TRBJ2-1; D perhaps matches TRBD2 (5 bases). The V and J ends lost 1 base and 11 bases respectively, with 12 bases between them. Germline-derived CDR1 and CDR2 are SEHNR and FQNEAQ (reference sequence). This CDR3 is built from 13 residues. Written as DNA, the CDR3 is TGTGCCAGCAGCTTAGAGGAACGGGGAAAGCAGTTCTTC. Translated: CASSLEERGKQFF. The entire variable domain, with the rest obtained from reference TRBV7-9 and TRBJ2-1, is as follows: DTGVSQNPRHKITKRGQNVTFRCDPISEHNRLYWYRQTLGQGPEFLTYFQNEAQLEKSRLLSDRFSAERPKGSFSTLEIQRTEQGDSAMYLCASSLEERGKQFFGPGTRLTVL.

In this sample, this clonotype turned up a few times. The J gene is TRBJ2-2, the V gene TRBV2, with D perhaps TRBD1 (6 bases). CDR1 and CDR2 (germline): SNHLY, FYNNEI. The CDR3 loop spans 16 amino acids. V gave up 4 bases and J gave up 2 bases, with 14 bases separating them. CDR3 loop: CASSVTRTDNTGELFF. Written as DNA, the CDR3 is TGTGCCAGCAGTGTCACAAGGACAGATAACACCGGGGAGCTGTTTTTT. Drawing the rest from reference TRBV2 and TRBJ2-2, the complete variable domain is EPEVTQTPSHQVTQMGQEVILRCVPISNHLYFYWYRQILGQKVEFLVSFYNNEISEKSEIFDDQFSVERPDGSNFTLKIRSTKLEDSAMYFCASSVTRTDNTGELFFGEGSRLTVL.

This clonotype was detected only a few times. The chain uses TRBV21-1 and TRBJ2-5. TRBV21-1 is annotated as a pseudogene. The CDR3 totals 14 residues. CDR3 region: CASSKQASRKTQYF. Written as DNA, the CDR3 is TGTGCCAGCAGCAAACAGGCCTCTCGAAAGACCCAGTACTTC.

The rearrangement links TRBV11-2 to TRBJ2-5; the D gene is possibly TRBD1 (5 bases). The germline V gene encodes CDR1 SGHAT and CDR2 FQNNGV. Trimming stripped 4 bases from V and 5 bases from J, with 14 bases between. This CDR3 is built from 14 residues. CDR3 sequence: CASSSRGPGETQYF. CDR3 in DNA: TGTGCCAGCAGCTCCCGAGGCCCAGGGGAGACCCAGTACTTC.

The rearrangement joins TRBV3-1 to TRBJ2-5; D remains ambiguous. The ends were cut back, 0 bases at V and 5 bases at J, with 13 bases in the middle. The CDR3 consists of 15 residues. Germline V gene lookup returns CDR1 LGHDT and CDR2 YNNKEL (reference sequence). CDR3 in amino acids: CASSQDSLRMETQYF. The CDR3 nucleotides are TGTGCCAGCAGCCAAGATAGTCTCCGTATGGAGACCCAGTACTTC.

The sample holds a few counts of this clonotype. V usage is TRBV3-1 and J usage is TRBJ2-7; 9 nucleotides agree with TRBD1. V shed 7 bases and J 1 base; nucleotides not matched to a gene: 5. The length of the CDR3 is 14 residues. Germline V gene data show CDR1 as LGHDT and CDR2 as YNNKEL (reference sequence). The CDR3 sequence is CASTRTGASYEQYF. DNA of the CDR3: TGTGCCAGCACAAGGACAGGGGCTTCCTACGAGCAGTACTTC.

This clonotype was counted only a few times. V usage is TRBV30 and J usage is TRBJ2-5, with D possibly matching TRBD1 (6 bases). V dropped 0 bases and J dropped 3 bases, with 11 bases sitting between them. The length of the CDR3 is 14 residues. CDR1 is GTSNPN and CDR2 is SVGIG in the germline V gene (reference sequence). Written as DNA, the CDR3 is TGTGCCTGGAGTGTGGACAGCAGGAAAGAGACCCAGTACTTC. It codes for CAWSVDSRKETQYF.

This chain uses TRBV7-2 with TRBJ2-3; 10 nucleotides agree with TRBD2. The CDR3 loop spans 17 amino acids. Unmatched junction bases numbered 3, after V lost 0 bases and J lost 0 bases. Germline V CDR1 and CDR2: SGHTA, FQGNSA. This CDR3 is CASSLAATSGSTDTQYF. CDR3 bases: TGTGCCAGCAGCTTAGCGGCGACTAGCGGGAGCACAGATACGCAGTATTTT.

The gene calls are TRBV10-2 and TRBJ2-1; possibly TRBD2 for D (5 bases). Trimming stripped 3 bases from V and 4 bases from J, with 13 bases between. Germline V gene sequence: CDR1 WSHSY, CDR2 SAAADI. The length of the CDR3 is 15 residues. CDR3: CASSDPSGAYNEQFF. In nucleotides, the CDR3 is TGCGCCAGCAGTGACCCGAGCGGAGCGTACAATGAGCAGTTCTTC.

This clonotype occurred a few times. The V and J genes are TRBV7-9 and TRBJ1-5; possibly TRBD1 for D (6 bases). V lost 4 bases to trimming and J lost 2 bases, with 15 bases between them. Germline V CDR1 and CDR2: SEHNR, FQNEAQ (reference sequence). There are 16 residues in the CDR3. CDR3 protein: CASSSYSSGGNQPQHF. CDR3 sequence (DNA): TGTGCCAGCAGCTCATACAGCTCAGGGGGCAATCAGCCCCAGCATTTT.

The CDR3 coding sequence is TGCAGTGCTAGGGAACAGAATAATGAAAAACTGTTTTTT. It encodes CSAREQNNEKLFF. The chain combines TRBV20-1 with TRBJ1-4; D gene uncertain. From germline, CDR1 is DFQATT and CDR2 SNEGSKA (reference sequence). The CDR3 has 13 residues. V lost 3 bases to trimming and J lost 4 bases, with 9 bases between them.

J is TRBJ2-7 and V is TRBV7-2; D remains unclear. Trimming took off 1 base at V and 2 bases at J, with 9 bases between the two ends. Germline-derived CDR1 and CDR2 are SGHTA and FQGNSA. The CDR3 sequence is 14 residues long. The CDR3 loop is CASSLGSLAYEQYF. The CDR3 region has the DNA TGTGCCAGCAGCTTAGGCAGCCTTGCCTACGAGCAGTACTTC.

This clonotype was seen a handful of times. The DNA for the CDR3 is TGTGCCAGCAGCTATTCCGGGACTCTGCATGAGCAGTTCTTC. Protein: CASSYSGTLHEQFF. The chain uses TRBV7-2 and TRBJ2-1; D is perhaps TRBD2 (6 bases). The CDR3 consists of 14 residues. From germline, CDR1 is SGHTA and CDR2 FQGNSA. The V gene lost 4 bases and the J gene lost 8 bases, with 15 bases spanning the gap.

In its sample, this clonotype was seen many times. The chain recombines TRBV4-1 with TRBJ1-1; the match to TRBD1 covers 8 bases. Germline CDR1 MGHRA, CDR2 YSYEKL. After removal of 3 bases from V and 5 bases from J, the junction contained 5 bases not matched to a gene. There are 14 residues in the CDR3. The CDR3 spells CASSQGTGRTEAFF. The DNA of the CDR3 is TGCGCCAGCAGCCAGGGGACAGGTCGAACTGAAGCTTTCTTT.

Within the sample, this clonotype is medium-sized. This rearrangement joins TRBV27 to TRBJ2-3; tentative D call: TRBD2 (6 bases). The CDR3 has 13 amino acids. Germline assignment: CDR1 MNHEY and CDR2 SMNVEV (reference sequence). Trimming left V 10 bases short and J 5 bases short, with 16 bases between. CDR3 sequence: CATGGTSEDTQYF. The CDR3 DNA reads as TGTGCCACCGGTGGGACTTCAGAAGATACGCAGTATTTT.

CDR3 protein: CASRLRGGEAPTYEQYF. CDR3 in DNA: TGTGCCAGCAGGCTGCGCGGGGGGGAAGCTCCAACCTACGAGCAGTACTTC. The rearrangement uses TRBV7-2 and TRBJ2-7; 9 positions match TRBD2. The V gene's germline CDR1 is SGHTA and CDR2 FQGNSA. V shed 6 bases and J 2 bases; nucleotides not matched to a gene: 14. This CDR3 is built from 17 residues.

This chain joins TRBV11-2 and TRBJ2-5, with D perhaps assigned TRBD1 or TRBD2 (7 bases each). The CDR3 runs 15 residues. Trimming pared 1 base from V and 4 bases from J, leaving 13 bases between. Germline V CDR1 and CDR2: SGHAT, FQNNGV. CDR3 DNA: TGTGCCAGCAGCTTAGCCCCAGGGGGGGGAGAGACCCAGTACTTC. It specifies CASSLAPGGGETQYF.

This clonotype was seen more than once but under ten times. The V and J genes are TRBV27 and TRBJ2-5; the match to TRBD2 covers 14 bases. The V segment lost 5 bases and the J segment 1 base; nucleotides outside the gene matches: 15. The CDR3 totals 20 residues. From germline, CDR1 is MNHEY and CDR2 SMNVEV (reference sequence). CDR3 sequence reads: CASSREGLAGERGGQETQYF. As DNA, the CDR3 is TGTGCCAGCAGTAGAGAGGGACTAGCGGGGGAACGAGGGGGCCAAGAGACCCAGTACTTC.

The genes are TRBV2 and TRBJ1-2; D unresolved. The germline V gene has CDR1 SNHLY and CDR2 FYNNEI. The length of the CDR3 is 14 residues. The V end lost 4 bases, the J end lost 0 bases, and 9 bases lay between the germline ends. The CDR3 is CASSGLGSNYGYTF. CDR3 in DNA: TGTGCCAGCAGTGGACTCGGATCTAACTATGGCTACACCTTC.

The sample holds many counts of this clonotype. This rearrangement joins TRBV2 to TRBJ2-5, with D perhaps matching TRBD1 or TRBD2 (5 bases each). Trimming shortened V by 7 bases and J by 4 bases, and 28 bases separated the two germline ends. The CDR3 totals 18 residues. Germline CDR1 and CDR2: SNHLY and FYNNEI. Here the CDR3 reads CASMGTDGNINVRETQYF. CDR3 in DNA: TGTGCCAGCATGGGGACGGATGGGAATATCAATGTAAGAGAGACCCAGTACTTC.

This clonotype was recorded many times. The chain combines TRBV6-1 with TRBJ2-7, with TRBD2 matching 9 bases. Germline CDR1 MNHNS, CDR2 SASEGT. This CDR3 is 16 amino acids long. Trimming cost V 6 bases and J 3 bases; bases outside gene matches: 12. The CDR3 loop reads CASSPSGAGGRYEQYF. The CDR3, as DNA: TGTGCCAGCAGCCCCTCTGGGGCGGGGGGGCGCTACGAGCAGTACTTC.

This clonotype showed up just once. The chain couples TRBV25-1 to TRBJ1-1; 11 nucleotides match TRBD1. CDR3 length: 16 residues. Per germline, CDR1 MGHDK and CDR2 SYGVNS. Losses at the gene ends were 1 base for V and 4 bases for J; bases not matched to a gene: 5. The CDR3: CASSESGDRGATEAFF. DNA for the CDR3: TGTGCCAGCAGTGAATCCGGGGACAGGGGGGCCACTGAAGCTTTCTTT.